This T cell receptor beta chain derives from a study of blood T cell repertoires in COVID-19. Only one count was recorded for this clone. The Seattle patients joined while their infection was active and were tracked longitudinally afterward. Repertoires were generated with immunoSEQ multiplex PCR, while TCRdb's copy carries only in-frame clones and drops some. Of 150,000 or so clones listed, about four fifths were seen once; the top ten hold 8.1%. Sequences were obtained from peripheral blood. The receptor comes from a woman aged 60-70 years with COVID-19, enrolled during active disease.

CDR3 bases: TGTGCCTGTGGGACAGGGACAGATACGCAGTATTTT. Its translation is CACGTGTDTQYF. The rearrangement links TRBV6-6 to TRBJ2-3; 9 nucleotides line up with TRBD1. The CDR3 length is 12 residues. Per germline, CDR1 MNHNY and CDR2 SVGAGI (reference sequence). The J segment lost 3 bases and the V segment lost 11 bases, leaving 3 bases of the junction unmatched.